One TCR beta chain is described in this entry. The target antigen is unknown. These data come from a study of cytomegalovirus exposure and HLA in healthy donors. Points from the study as a whole: Most subjects' HLA-A and HLA-B alleles were reportedly predicted from TCR beta sequences. In a later analysis, approximately 15,000 TCR beta sequences were associated with HLA alleles at 0.05 false discovery rate. In a later analysis, a genetic analysis reported fewer productive-TCR N-insertions in an Asian-associated ancestry cluster than the cohort average. Reports credit the classifier with highly specific, highly sensitive diagnosis of cytomegalovirus status.

The PCR was carried out with 60 Vbeta primers and 13 Jbeta primers. This table comes from immunoSEQ multiplex PCR, and its TCRdb copy is limited to in-frame clones, with some not included. The sample features approximately 75,000 clones, with 0.8% to 1% in its top ten. Trimming cost V 5 bases and J 4 bases; bases outside gene matches: 4. CDR1 MDHEN and CDR2 SYDVKM come from the germline V gene. The CDR3 loop spans 15 amino acids. The sequence was obtained from a boy between 10 and 17 years old in good health and CMV-seronegative. Sequencing used PBMCs. V is TRBV28 and J is TRBJ2-1; 11 positions match TRBD2. Here the CDR3 reads CASSPLAGGYNEQFF. The DNA of the CDR3 is TGTGCCAGCAGTCCTCTAGCGGGAGGTTACAATGAGCAGTTCTTC. Full variable domain (missing parts from reference TRBV28 and TRBJ2-1): DVKVTQSSRYLVKRTGEKVFLECVQDMDHENMFWYRQDPGLGLRLIYFSYDVKMKEKGDIPEGYSVSREKKERFSLILESASTNQTSMYLCASSPLAGGYNEQFFGPGTRLTVL.